This T cell receptor beta chain is drawn from a study of shared clonotypes between healthy human individuals. Produced via immunoSEQ multiplex PCR; TCRdb's table is partial and in-frame only. The table has roughly 640,000 clones, under 80% seen once; the top ten hold around 1.6%. The CDR3 is 15 amino acids. CDR1 is SNHLY and CDR2 is FYNNEI in the germline V gene. Trimming removed 7 bases from V and 4 bases from J; junction bases left unmatched: 9. This rearrangement joins TRBV2 to TRBJ1-4; 7 bases match TRBD1. Material: memory CD4+ T cells sorted from blood. Subset specified: CD45RA-negative fraction. The sequence came from a woman in her twenties or thirties in good health. CDR3 residues: CASKRQGSDNEKLFF. The CDR3 DNA sequence: TGTGCCAGCAAAAGACAGGGTTCCGATAATGAAAAACTGTTTTTT.